This T cell receptor (beta chain) comes out of a study of blood T cell repertoires in COVID-19. Study overall: The United States, Italy and Spain supplied acute and convalescent COVID-19 samples. The analysed material was cDNA or gDNA that came from T cells, B-cell-depleted T cells, or PBMCs.

In the study's own analysis: Quantification of nucleated cells was approximated via reference gene primer amplification. Sequenced by immunoSEQ multiplex PCR; TCRdb stores in-frame clones only, minus some. The V and J calls and the clone size are those of that table, but D and trimming were determined from the DNA. The data show about 160,000 clones, with approximately 84% seen just once and 20% to 25% held by the top ten. Looked up from germline, CDR1 is KGHSH and CDR2 is LQKENI. The CDR3 loop spans 13 amino acids. V shed 6 bases and J shed 8 bases, with 16 bases lying between them. V usage is TRBV18 and J usage is TRBJ1-2; D is possibly TRBD1 (5 bases). The sequence derives from a woman of 80 years or more with acute or convalescent COVID-19. The sample was peripheral blood. The CDR3 spells CASSPVGGEGYTF. CDR3 coding DNA: TGTGCCAGCTCTCCTGTGGGAGGGGAAGGCTACACCTTC.